This TCR beta chain was documented in a study of blood T cells in healthy people across ages. Study conclusions and caveats: There were more naive CD4+ cells and higher diversity in long-lived donors than in aged donors. No conclusive comparison of naive versus antigen-experienced cells was possible with unsorted PBMCs.

V lost 3 bases, J lost 5 bases, and 19 bases lay in between. Germline values: CDR1 DFQATT, CDR2 SNEGSKA (reference sequence). The CDR3 is 15 residues long. Caucasian, healthy and from Russia, the donors were aged between about 6 and 100. Remarks on this clonotype: The antigen remains unidentified.

Sample-barcoded 5' priming and a J-beta primer mix drove a second PCR of about 6 to 12 cycles. One entry per CDR3 protein results from TCRdb running MiXCR on the 5' RACE reads. The sample has over a million distinct CDR3 sequences; under 45% are singletons. The specimen sequenced was blood. The genes are TRBV20-1 and TRBJ2-5; D possibly corresponds to TRBD2 (6 bases). This TCR was sampled from a woman aged 55-69 years in good health. CDR3 sequence reads: CSARGRGTTRETQYF. The DNA for the CDR3 is TGCAGTGCTAGGGGGCGGGGAACAACGAGGGAGACCCAGTACTTC.